This T cell receptor (beta chain) came from a study of T-cell memory formation after mild COVID-19 (dated by TCRdb to the early 2020s). About the investigation overall: TCR sequence clusters from the two donors were found to be largely donor specific. In two donors, T-cell clones that expanded and contracted after mild COVID-19 were followed by sequencing TCRalpha and TCRbeta repertoires longitudinally. The cohort was made up of two young adult volunteers, one female and one male, who were previously healthy.

This clonotype was counted ten times or more. Its cognate antigen has yet to be identified. Mismatch with germline at one junction end may stem from a read error. The paper's findings and limits, for the study overall: Some responding clones were detected in pre-infection memory, which suggested that pre-existing cross-reactive memory T cells had joined the SARS-CoV-2 response. Contracting CD4+ clones appeared mostly in the CM and EM memory subsets, whereas CD8+ clones were enriched in EMRA. SARS-CoV-2 specificity of the second-wave clones peaking on day 37 was not confirmed. Only a couple of mild cases were covered by the study, and larger cohorts that include severe cases with pre-infection samples were considered necessary. From day 15 to 85, contracting clones showed balanced CD4/CD8 phenotypes, whereas a second wave of clones that expanded from day 15 to 37 leaned towards CD4+.

The CDR3 covers 12 residues, taking in both the cysteine and the phenylalanine. This entry keeps only the CDR3 DNA: 36 bases, framed from base 1. CDR1 and CDR2 are drawn from the germline V gene: SGHRS, YFSETQ. For sequencing, an Illumina NovaSeq 6000 was employed. TCRalpha and TCRbeta cDNA libraries were built by 5'RACE with constant-segment primers, adding sample barcodes and unique molecular identifiers. RNA was extracted from every sample with Trizol reagent. Library amplification was performed in two PCR steps, and a second sample barcode and Illumina TruSeq adapters were introduced in the second step. The libraries were sequenced on an Illumina NovaSeq using 2 x 150 bp paired-end reads. The authors' pipeline ran thus. Demultiplexing of reads and collapsing into UMI-guided consensus sequences were performed with migec v1.2.7. With mixcr v2.1.11, UMI consensuses were aligned to TRA and TRB V and J templates and assembled into clonotypes. A clonotype was counted as expanded or contracted only when both edgeR and NoisET called the clonotype significant, with the noise models trained on biological replicates. For edgeR calls, a false discovery rate-adjusted p below 0.01 and a log2 fold-change threshold of 1 were applied. As an exploratory analysis of dynamics, PCA with hierarchical clustering was applied to max-normalized trajectories of the 1000 most abundant clonotypes. Each responding clone was given a CD4 or CD8 phenotype based on the CD4+ and CD8+ repertoires, which had been sequenced separately. TCRdb reprocessing: public reads trimmed at Q25 with fastp, clones called with MiXCR, in-frame beta chains kept. Rows merge per CDR3 protein into single entries with the most common DNA and genes. The authors' filters were not applied to this entry. The sample includes 550,000 to 700,000 distinct CDR3 sequences, with 15% to 20% observed a single time. About 7.5% of the sample lies in the top ten.

Ficoll-Paque density gradient centrifugation was the method used to isolate PBMCs. The sequence was obtained from an adult woman who had mild COVID-19 (a few samples of this study predate the infection). The sample titles of this study are shuffled in the database, so cell type and time point are left out; the donor was told from shared clones. The sample taken for sequencing was PBMCs or a T cell subset sorted from them (not recorded which). Recombination connected TRBV5-1 to TRBJ2-1; too little of a D gene remains to name it. The CDR3 corresponds to CASSLSGNEQFF. The nucleotide sequence reads as follows: TGTGCCAGCAGTTTGAGTGGCAATGAGCAGTTCTTC.